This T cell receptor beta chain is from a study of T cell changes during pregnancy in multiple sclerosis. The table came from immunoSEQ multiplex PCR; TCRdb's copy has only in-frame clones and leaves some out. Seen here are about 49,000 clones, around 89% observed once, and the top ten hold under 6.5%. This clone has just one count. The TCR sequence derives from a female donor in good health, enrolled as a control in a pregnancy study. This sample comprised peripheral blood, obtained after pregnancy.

The DNA for the CDR3 is TGTGCCAGCTCACCTACAGGGGGACCTGGCGACACCATATATTTT. Its translation is CASSPTGGPGDTIYF. The V call is TRBV18, the J call TRBJ1-3; 8 bases align to TRBD1. CDR1 and CDR2 from the germline V gene are KGHSH and LQKENI. Trimming at V came to 3 bases and at J to 8 bases, leaving 9 bases not matched to a gene. The CDR3 has 15 amino acids.